The rows below give T cell receptor beta chains drawn from one sample of a study of shared clonotypes between healthy human individuals. The data were produced by immunoSEQ multiplex PCR, yet TCRdb's version contains in-frame clones alone and is incomplete. Here the sample spans roughly 1,100,000 clones, around 76% being singletons. The sequencing sample was made of memory CD4+ T cells sorted from blood. The receptors derive from a man aged 18 to 29 in good health. Each CDR3 is given without its conserved first and last residue.

v_call,cdr3_aa
TRBV30,AWTVEGLADNNEQY
TRBV7-8,ASRPEKGNTIY
TRBV5-1,ASSLAPGMNTEAF
TRBV6-1,ASSFTGGGETQY
TRBV5-1,ASSLGLAGGTDTQY
TRBV6-1,ASSENGRYEQY
TRBV2,ASSATRQETQY
TRBV19,ASSRTGVETDTQY
TRBV6-6,ASRLAGGAYEQY
TRBV25-1,ASSEVSYNSPLH
TRBV29-1,SVLGGINTGELF
TRBV15,ATSRDRALAGTHPDTQY
TRBV7-8,ASSLLGTRSGEQY
TRBV18,ASSTEKGWSEHRSTDTQY
TRBV29-1,SVTLAELIQETQY
TRBV7-2,ASSLGTSNYGYT
TRBV5-4,ASSLGDNYGYT
TRBV9,ASSPGTGRDGNTGELF